Below, 32 T cell receptor beta chains from the same sample are listed, as sequenced in a study of blood T cells in healthy people across ages (dated by TCRdb to 2015 to 2017). Libraries came from 5' RACE. The listed sequencing device is Illumina HiSeq 2500. A second PCR of roughly 7 to 11 cycles was performed with a sample-barcoded 5' primer and a J-beta primer mix. TCRdb passed the public sequencing reads through fastp at Q25 and MiXCR, retaining productive beta sequences. Every entry covers one CDR3 protein and lists the most common genes and DNA from its rows. The sample data list a few hundred thousand distinct CDR3 sequences, and 25% to 30% of these were observed just once. Of the sample, roughly 20% falls within the top ten clones. Sequencing used blood. All receptors derive from a woman aged 70-85 years in good health.

This clonotype was detected ten times or more. The chain uses TRBV7-2 and TRBJ2-1; TRBD2 agrees at 8 bases. Unmatched junction bases numbered 3, after V lost 4 bases and J lost 1 base. The CDR3 is 15 residues long. Germline-derived CDR1 and CDR2 are SGHTA and FQGNSA. CDR3 DNA sequence: TGTGCCAGCAGCTCCACGGGGGGGTCCTACAATGAGCAGTTCTTC. Amino acid sequence: CASSSTGGSYNEQFF.

This clonotype has just a few counts. The gene calls are TRBV29-1 and TRBJ2-3; D unresolved. The germline V and J ends were trimmed by 1 base and 3 bases, with 8 bases remaining between them. Germline V gene sequence: CDR1 SQVTM, CDR2 ANQGSEA. The CDR3 loop spans 13 amino acids. The CDR3 spells CSVEVSITDTQYF. DNA of the CDR3: TGCAGCGTTGAAGTTTCGATAACAGATACGCAGTATTTT.

V gene TRBV27 combines with J gene TRBJ2-3, with a tentative D call TRBD1 (5 bases). Trimming removed 6 bases from V and 0 bases from J, with 10 bases in between. Germline CDR1 and CDR2: MNHEY and SMNVEV (reference sequence). This CDR3 spans 14 amino acids. The CDR3 region is CASSRVPSTDTQYF. As DNA, the CDR3 is TGTGCCAGCAGCAGGGTTCCCAGCACAGATACGCAGTATTTT.

The chain uses TRBV7-2 and TRBJ2-3, with D possibly matching TRBD1 (6 bases). Trimming took 0 bases from V and 0 from J, leaving 13 bases between them. The CDR3 length is 17 residues. Germline CDR1 and CDR2: SGHTA and FQGNSA. CDR3 residues: CASSLANGRGSTDTQYF. CDR3 DNA: TGTGCCAGCAGCTTAGCGAATGGCAGGGGTAGCACAGATACGCAGTATTTT.

The V gene is TRBV5-5, the J gene TRBJ1-2; possibly TRBD1 for D (6 bases). There are 15 residues in the CDR3. The germline V gene encodes CDR1 SGHKS and CDR2 YYEKEE (reference sequence). V gave up 3 bases and J gave up 4 bases, with 16 bases separating them. CDR3 amino acids: CASSSQKQGSYGYTF. The CDR3 nucleotides are TGTGCCAGCAGCTCACAGAAACAGGGAAGCTATGGCTACACCTTC.

Concerning this clonotype: A junction boundary mismatches the germline segment, possibly from a read error. The chain links TRBV4-3 to TRBJ2-7, with D possibly being TRBD1 (6 bases). CDR3 length equals 15 residues. CDR1 and CDR2 (germline): LGHNA, YSLEER. The CDR3 is CASSQDLAGENERYF. In DNA form, the CDR3 reads TGCGCCAGCAGCCAAGATTTAGCAGGGGAAAACGAGCGGTACTTC.

This clonotype was seen only a few times. The chain is built from TRBV7-2 and TRBJ2-5; TRBD2 matches 7 bases. Germline CDR1 SGHTA, CDR2 FQGNSA. This CDR3 region has 16 residues. Germline trimming cut 6 bases from V and 2 bases from J; bases unmatched to any gene: 12. The CDR3 sequence: CASSQGRGGDQETQYF. The CDR3 coding sequence is TGTGCCAGCAGTCAAGGGAGGGGAGGGGATCAAGAGACCCAGTACTTC.

The rearrangement links TRBV6-1 to TRBJ2-2; no firm D call. The ends were cut back, 7 bases at V and 6 bases at J, with 12 bases in the middle. Looked up from germline, CDR1 is MNHNS and CDR2 is SASEGT. The CDR3 has 13 residues. The CDR3 DNA follows: TGTGCCAGCAACCCAAGTTCGTCCGGGGAGCTGTTTTTT. Translation gives CASNPSSSGELFF.

This clonotype was counted only a few times. This may stem from a read error, because a much larger clone lies one nucleotide away. The rearrangement joins TRBV2 to TRBJ2-2; 11 bases are shared with TRBD1. The ends lost 7 bases at V and 10 bases at J; junction bases unmatched: 8. CDR1 and CDR2 (germline): SNHLY, FYNNEI. This CDR3 is 14 amino acids long. As DNA, the CDR3 is TGTGCCAGCAACGGACAGGGGGCGTCTGAGGAGCTGTTTTTT. Encoded protein: CASNGQGASEELFF.

This clonotype was recorded a few times. This rearrangement joins TRBV29-1 to TRBJ2-1, with TRBD2 as a possible D gene (7 bases). Deletions cut 5 bases from V and 6 bases from J, with 17 bases between. The CDR3 is 14 amino acids. Germline V gene lookup returns CDR1 SQVTM and CDR2 ANQGSEA. The CDR3 coding sequence is TGCAGCGTTCACCACGGCGGGGGCGGCAATGAGCAGTTCTTC. Translation: CSVHHGGGGNEQFF.

This chain uses TRBV29-1 with TRBJ2-5; D might be TRBD1 or TRBD2, each matching 6 bases. TRBJ2-1 explains the end of the DNA better; the J call may be wrong. Germline CDR1 is SQVTM and CDR2 is ANQGSEA. CDR3 size: 12 residues. The CDR3 is CSVTDGGDEQFF. CDR3 in DNA: TGCAGCGTTACTGACGGGGGCGATGAGCAGTTCTTC.

The chain recombines TRBV29-1 with TRBJ1-2, with D possibly matching TRBD1 (6 bases). Germline-derived CDR1 and CDR2 are SQVTM and ANQGSEA. Trimming took 1 base from V and 6 from J, leaving 21 bases between them. The CDR3 totals 16 residues. The CDR3 DNA is TGCAGCGTTGAAGTAGGGTTTTGGGGGGCGCTGGATGGCTACACCTTC. It encodes CSVEVGFWGALDGYTF.

A few counts support this clonotype. The chain recombines TRBV6-5 with TRBJ2-6; no clear D gene. Looked up from germline, CDR1 is MNHEY and CDR2 is SVGAGI. This CDR3 comprises 16 residues. The germline V and J ends were trimmed by 6 bases and 1 base, with 13 bases remaining between them. The CDR3 DNA is TGTGCCAGCAGCCCTGAAGTGGGTTCTGGGGCCAACGTCCTGACTTTC. Protein product: CASSPEVGSGANVLTF.

This chain links TRBV4-2 with TRBJ2-4; maybe TRBD1 (6 bases). Trimming shortened V by 3 bases and J by 9 bases, and 21 bases separated the two germline ends. The germline V gene has CDR1 LGHNA and CDR2 YNFKEQ. The CDR3 loop spans 16 amino acids. This CDR3 reads CASSHATRGSVGIQYF. The CDR3 DNA reads TGTGCCAGCAGCCATGCGACCAGGGGCTCGGTTGGCATTCAGTACTTC.

The chain employs TRBV3-1 and TRBJ2-5; D gene unclear. Deletions cut 0 bases from V and 5 bases from J, with 10 bases between. Germline V gene sequence: CDR1 LGHDT, CDR2 YNNKEL (reference sequence). The CDR3 sequence is 14 residues long. This CDR3 reads CASSQDWAAETQYF. DNA of the CDR3: TGTGCCAGCAGCCAAGATTGGGCAGCTGAGACCCAGTACTTC.

The rearrangement joins TRBV3-1 to TRBJ2-4; 12 bases are a match to TRBD2. Germline CDR1 is LGHDT and CDR2 is YNNKEL (reference sequence). V was pared by 0 bases and J by 12 bases, with 9 bases of the junction left unmatched. The CDR3 loop spans 16 amino acids. The CDR3, as DNA: TGTGCCAGCAGCCAAGACCCGACTAGCGGGGGCCGTGATCAGTACTTC. It yields the protein CASSQDPTSGGRDQYF.

The V call is TRBV5-1, the J call TRBJ1-1, with TRBD1 matching 10 bases. Trimming took 4 bases from V and 3 from J; bases not matched to a gene: 6. CDR3 length: 15 residues. In germline, CDR1 is SGHRS, CDR2 YFSETQ. The DNA of the CDR3 is TGCGCCAGCAGCACCGGGACAGGGGCCTACACTGAAGCTTTCTTT. It specifies CASSTGTGAYTEAFF.

This clonotype was detected only a few times. V and J are TRBV6-5 and TRBJ2-2, with unresolved D. The V gene's germline CDR1 is MNHEY and CDR2 SVGAGI. V was pared by 2 bases and J by 5 bases, with 6 bases between. This CDR3 region has 13 residues. Here the CDR3 reads CASSYGRTGELFF. The CDR3 DNA reads TGTGCCAGCAGTTACGGACGAACCGGGGAGCTGTTTTTT.

The gene calls are TRBV7-9 and TRBJ2-7; a possible D gene is TRBD1 (6 bases). Deletions cut 4 bases from V and 6 bases from J, with 16 bases between. This CDR3 has 14 residues. Germline V gene lookup returns CDR1 SEHNR and CDR2 FQNEAQ (reference sequence). The CDR3 DNA reads as TGTGCCAGCAGCTCTACCCCCAGGGGCGGCGAGCAGTACTTC. It specifies CASSSTPRGGEQYF. Full variable domain (rest looked up from reference TRBV7-9 and TRBJ2-7): DTGVSQNPRHKITKRGQNVTFRCDPISEHNRLYWYRQTLGQGPEFLTYFQNEAQLEKSRLLSDRFSAERPKGSFSTLEIQRTEQGDSAMYLCASSSTPRGGEQYFGPGTRLTVT.

This clonotype has just a few counts. V gene TRBV29-1 combines with J gene TRBJ2-7; 8 bases agree with TRBD1. CDR1 is SQVTM and CDR2 is ANQGSEA in the germline V gene. The CDR3 is made up of 13 amino acids. Germline trimming cut 5 bases from V and 6 bases from J; bases unmatched to any gene: 9. The CDR3, as DNA: TGCAGCGTTAGCGGACAGGGCGGCGGCGAGCAGTACTTC. It is translated as CSVSGQGGGEQYF.

This rearrangement joins TRBV18 to TRBJ2-5; the D is unclear. The end of the DNA fits TRBJ2-7 better, so the J call may be wrong. Germline V gene sequence: CDR1 KGHSH, CDR2 LQKENI. CDR3 size: 14 residues. The CDR3 region has the DNA TGTGCCAGCTCACCACCACAACGAACCTACGAGCAGTACTTC. Protein: CASSPPQRTYEQYF.

This clonotype occurred a few times. A read error is possible here, since a much larger clone lies one base away. The rearrangement links TRBV7-2 to TRBJ1-2, with a possible D match to TRBD1 (5 bases). This CDR3 comprises 11 residues. Germline CDR1 reads SGHTA; CDR2 reads FQGNSA. The CDR3 spells CASSFMRGCTF. In nucleotides, the CDR3 is TGTGCCAGCAGCTTTATGAGGGGCTGCACCTTC. The full variable domain, in which reference TRBV7-2 and TRBJ1-2 provide the parts outside the CDR3, is GAGVSQSPSNKVTEKGKDVELRCDPISGHTALYWYRQSLGQGLEFLIYFQGNSAPDKSGLPSDRFSAERTGGSVSTLTIQRTQQEDSAVYLCASSFMRGCTFGSGTRLTVV.

The rearrangement uses TRBV11-1 and TRBJ1-2; D gene unclear. Germline V gene sequence: CDR1 SGHAT, CDR2 FQDESV (reference sequence). With 0 bases removed from V and 4 bases from J, the gap between germline ends came to 27 bases. CDR3 length: 20 residues. In DNA, the CDR3 is TGTGCCAGCAGCTTAGCGTTGATGGGTCAGGCGACCAGTCCGCCCTATGGCTACACCTTC. As protein: CASSLALMGQATSPPYGYTF.

This clonotype was found many times. This chain joins TRBV4-2 and TRBJ1-2, with 7 bases aligning to TRBD1. The length of the CDR3 is 14 residues. J was trimmed by 4 bases and V by 4 bases; bases with no gene match: 6. Germline V gene lookup returns CDR1 LGHNA and CDR2 YNFKEQ. The CDR3 DNA reads as TGTGCCAGCAGCCGGGAAGAGGGGGCCTATGGCTACACCTTC. Its translation: CASSREEGAYGYTF.

J is TRBJ1-1 and V is TRBV12-3 or TRBV12-4; D not resolved. CDR3 size: 13 residues. V lost 6 bases to trimming and J lost 11 bases, with 19 bases between them. The CDR3 sequence is CASSRRGGSPAFF. The CDR3 nucleotides are TGTGCCAGCAGCCGCCGCGGCGGTTCCCCGGCTTTCTTT.

The rearrangement uses TRBV6-1 and TRBJ2-5; D not certain. CDR1 MNHNS and CDR2 SASEGT come from the germline V gene. V lost 7 bases, J lost 2 bases, and 17 bases lay in between. CDR3 length: 15 residues. Here the CDR3 DNA reads TGTGCCAGCAAGTTTTTGGAACAGCAGCAAGAGACCCAGTACTTC. This encodes CASKFLEQQQETQYF.

In its sample, this clonotype was seen a few times. The chain recombines TRBV25-1 with TRBJ1-2; D possibly corresponds to TRBD1 (6 bases). The CDR3 has 15 residues. In germline, CDR1 is MGHDK, CDR2 SYGVNS. V lost 8 bases to trimming and J lost 1 base, with 17 bases between them. The CDR3: CASVEGGRGNYGYTF. In DNA, the CDR3 is TGTGCCAGCGTCGAGGGGGGCCGGGGTAACTATGGCTACACCTTC.

This CDR3 reads CSARDYRGANTEAFF. The DNA of the CDR3 is TGCAGTGCTAGAGATTACAGGGGCGCGAACACTGAAGCTTTCTTT. This chain links TRBV20-1 with TRBJ1-1; 7 bases map to TRBD1. V trimming: 0 bases; J trimming: 1 base; junction bases outside the gene matches: 5. Looked up from germline, CDR1 is DFQATT and CDR2 is SNEGSKA (reference sequence). The CDR3 totals 15 residues.

The chain has TRBV11-2 and TRBJ2-5, with a weak D call TRBD2 (6 bases). Germline CDR1 reads SGHAT; CDR2 reads FQNNGV. This CDR3 is 15 amino acids long. V gave up 7 bases and J gave up 1 base, with 16 bases separating them. The CDR3 spells CASTGQPGGQETQYF. DNA for the CDR3: TGTGCCAGCACCGGCCAGCCCGGGGGCCAAGAGACCCAGTACTTC. Based on the CDR3 plus reference TRBV11-2 and TRBJ2-5, the full variable domain is EAGVAQSPRYKIIEKRQSVAFWCNPISGHATLYWYQQILGQGPKLLIQFQNNGVVDDSQLPKDRFSAERLKGVDSTLKIQPAKLEDSAVYLCASTGQPGGQETQYFGPGTRLLVL.

This clonotype was detected only a few times. The J gene is TRBJ1-1, the V gene TRBV12-5, with D tentatively TRBD1 (6 bases). This CDR3 is 20 amino acids long. V gave up 1 base and J gave up 0 bases, with 24 bases separating them. Germline V gene sequence: CDR1 LGHNT, CDR2 FRNRAP. This chain's CDR3 is CASGLGPGQILAGMNTEAFF. CDR3 sequence (DNA): TGTGCTAGTGGTTTGGGGCCTGGACAGATCCTTGCTGGGATGAACACTGAAGCTTTCTTT.

The rearrangement links TRBV9 to TRBJ2-6; D is undetermined. Germline values: CDR1 SGDLS, CDR2 YYNGEE. The CDR3 loop spans 16 amino acids. V was cut by 0 bases and J by 2 bases, with 9 bases left in between. CDR3 loop: CASSVARWTGANVLTF. CDR3 nucleotide sequence: TGTGCCAGCAGCGTAGCTCGGTGGACTGGGGCCAACGTCCTGACTTTC.

This clonotype was observed a handful of times. This chain joins TRBV5-1 and TRBJ2-5, with 7 bases identical to TRBD1. Trimming took 1 base from V and 2 from J; bases not matched to a gene: 5. This CDR3 is 15 amino acids long. The germline V gene encodes CDR1 SGHRS and CDR2 YFSETQ. The CDR3, as DNA: TGCGCCAGCAGCTTGAGACAGGGTGGGCAAGAGACCCAGTACTTC. Translating gives CASSLRQGGQETQYF.